This section outlines one T cell receptor beta chain sequence together with its context. The entry originates in a study of blood T cell repertoires in COVID-19. Background on the study: Material from acute and convalescent COVID-19 was sourced from the United States, Italy and Spain. The cDNA or gDNA used as material had been derived from T cells, B-cell-depleted T cells, or PBMCs.

The V and J ends lost 3 bases and 4 bases respectively, with 13 bases between them. This CDR3 is built from 14 residues. Germline-derived CDR1 and CDR2 are SGHDT and YYEEEE. As processed by the authors: Estimates of nucleated cell counts were drawn from the amplification of reference gene primers. Profiling relied on immunoSEQ multiplex PCR, and the TCRdb table lists in-frame clones only, not all of them. V and J calls and clone size follow that table, whereas D and trimming were derived from the DNA. This sample yields around 200,000 clones, of which more than 75% are seen a single time; roughly 3.9% belongs to the top ten.

The chain combines TRBV5-6 with TRBJ1-2, with a weak D call TRBD1 (6 bases). Specimen: peripheral blood. The TCR was taken from a man between 18 and 29 years old with active or convalescent COVID-19. CDR3 amino acids: CASSYNRAGYGYTF. Written as DNA, the CDR3 is TGTGCCAGCAGCTATAACAGGGCTGGCTATGGCTACACCTTC. Based on the CDR3 plus reference TRBV5-6 and TRBJ1-2, the full variable domain is DAGVTQSPTHLIKTRGQQVTLRCSPKSGHDTVSWYQQALGQGPQFIFQYYEEEERQRGNFPDRFSGHQFPNYSSELNVNALLLGDSALYLCASSYNRAGYGYTFGSGTRLTVV.